These T cell receptor beta chains were read from a single sample in a study of Ad26.COV2.S vaccination and SARS-CoV-2 variants. Generated by immunoSEQ multiplex PCR, the TCRdb table keeps only in-frame clones and is missing some. The repertoire holds 380,000 or so clones, with around 82% as singletons. Sequencing used peripheral blood, obtained in a trial of Ad26.COV2.S vaccine versus placebo. These receptors originate from a person aged 18-60 years who received the Ad26.COV2.S COVID-19 vaccine or a placebo. The CDR3 runs from the conserved cysteine through the conserved F or W. Fields, in order: J gene, V gene, clone size, D gene, CDR3 protein, CDR3 DNA. D genes are given only for firm matches. Rows may omit the clone size; those that give it use once, few, many or a size class.

TRBJ1-3 TRBV7-9 few TRBD1 CASSRNRGLLVGSGNTIYF TGTGCCAGCAGCCGGAACAGGGGCCTACTAGTGGGCTCTGGAAACACCATATATTTT
TRBJ2-5 TRBV24-1 - - CATSDSGRASGETQYF TGTGCCACCAGTGATTCGGGCAGGGCGTCTGGAGAGACCCAGTACTTC
TRBJ1-2 TRBV9 once - CASRGQGGGYTF TGTGCCAGCAGGGGGCAGGGAGGTGGCTACACCTTC
TRBJ2-3 TRBV7-9 - - CASSGTVASTDTQYF TGTGCCAGCAGCGGTACCGTAGCTAGCACAGATACGCAGTATTTT
TRBJ2-3 TRBV5-6 - - CASSLRRGWDTQYF TGTGCCAGCAGCTTGCGTAGGGGCTGGGATACGCAGTATTTT
TRBJ2-7 TRBV19 - - CASIRQTYEQYF TGTGCCAGTATTCGACAGACCTACGAGCAGTACTTC
TRBJ1-2 TRBV19 once - CASSIENGYTF TGTGCCAGTAGTATAGAAAATGGCTACACCTTC
TRBJ1-2 TRBV7-9 - TRBD1 CASSLAIRQGRSGYTF TGTGCCAGCAGCTTAGCCATAAGACAGGGGCGTTCAGGCTACACCTTC
TRBJ1-6 TRBV7-2 - - CASSSRQTLAPLHF TGTGCCAGCAGCTCGCGACAGACGTTGGCACCCCTCCACTTT
TRBJ2-7 TRBV13 - - CASSLVGISYEQYF TGTGCCAGCAGCTTAGTGGGCATCTCCTACGAGCAGTACTTC
TRBJ2-7 TRBV19 - TRBD1 CASSVQGGYEQYF TGTGCCAGTAGTGTACAGGGGGGCTACGAGCAGTACTTC
TRBJ2-5 TRBV13 - - CASSLVGELQETQYF TGTGCCAGCAGCTTAGTCGGGGAGCTTCAAGAGACCCAGTACTTC
TRBJ1-5 TRBV6-5 few - CASSYTHNQPQHF TGTGCCAGCAGTTACACCCACAATCAGCCCCAGCATTTT
TRBJ2-2 TRBV11-3 - TRBD2 CASSRLAVITGELFF TGTGCCAGCAGCAGACTAGCGGTAATCACCGGGGAGCTGTTTTTT
TRBJ2-1 TRBV5-1 - - CASSFGGRNEQFF TGCGCCAGCAGCTTTGGGGGGAGAAATGAGCAGTTCTTC
TRBJ2-3 TRBV5-1 once - CASSLRIAGDTQYF TGCGCCAGCAGCTTAAGGATTGCTGGGGATACGCAGTATTTT
TRBJ2-7 TRBV3-1/TRBV3-2 - - CASSQETRGGNEQYF TGTGCCAGCAGCCAAGAGACACGAGGGGGAAACGAGCAGTACTTC
TRBJ2-7 TRBV11-2 - TRBD1 CASSSAGTGSNEQYF TGTGCCAGCAGTTCCGCCGGGACAGGGAGCAACGAGCAGTACTTC
TRBJ2-2 TRBV7-9 few - CASSSQGNGELFF TGTGCCAGCAGTTCCCAGGGAAACGGGGAGCTGTTTTTT
TRBJ1-4 TRBV5-1 - - CASSRDRNEKLFF TGCGCCAGCAGCCGTGATAGGAATGAAAAACTGTTTTTT
TRBJ1-2 TRBV5-1 - - CASSLGGGLGYGYTF TGCGCCAGCAGCTTGGGTGGAGGGCTCGGCTATGGCTACACCTTC
TRBJ1-2 TRBV7-9 - - CASSSGGTSLDYTF TGTGCCAGCAGCTCGGGGGGGACGTCCCTCGACTACACCTTC
TRBJ2-5 TRBV24-1 few TRBD1 CATRDDRVETQYF TGTGCCACCCGGGATGACAGGGTAGAGACCCAGTACTTC
TRBJ1-5 TRBV4-1 - - CASSQEVRQPQHF TGCGCCAGCAGCCAAGAGGTCCGCCAGCCCCAGCATTTT
TRBJ1-4 TRBV27 - TRBD1 CASSLGMGTGFATNEKLFF TGTGCCAGCAGTTTAGGGATGGGGACAGGGTTTGCAACTAATGAAAAACTGTTTTTT
TRBJ1-1 TRBV9 - - CASSVGPGNTEAFF TGTGCCAGCAGCGTAGGTCCCGGGAACACTGAAGCTTTCTTT
TRBJ1-1 TRBV3-1/TRBV3-2 - - CASSRSGDFAEAFF TGTGCCAGCAGCCGAAGCGGGGATTTCGCTGAAGCTTTCTTT
TRBJ2-1 TRBV18 - - CASSPLADVHWFF TGTGCCAGCTCACCACTGGCCGACGTACATTGGTTCTTC
TRBJ2-1 TRBV5-1 - - CASSLRSGSYNEQFF TGCGCCAGCAGCTTGAGGTCAGGGTCGTACAATGAGCAGTTCTTC
TRBJ2-3 TRBV7-9 few - CASSFSTDTQYF TGTGCCAGCAGCTTTAGCACAGATACGCAGTATTTT
TRBJ1-3 TRBV9 - TRBD1 CASSVPRQGGSGNTIYF TGTGCCAGCAGCGTACCCAGACAGGGGGGCTCTGGAAACACCATATATTTT
TRBJ2-5 TRBV27 once TRBD2 CASSFSGSGQTQYF TGTGCCAGCAGTTTTAGCGGGAGTGGGCAGACCCAGTACTTC
TRBJ1-6 TRBV27 - - CASSFQGLNSPLHF TGTGCCAGCAGTTTTCAGGGCCTCAATTCACCCCTCCACTTT
TRBJ2-7 TRBV24-1 - - CATSDSGVFYEQYF TGTGCCACCAGTGATTCTGGGGTGTTCTACGAGCAGTACTTC
TRBJ2-7 TRBV6-2/TRBV6-3 - TRBD2 CASSYLGGSSYEQYF TGTGCCAGCAGTTACTTGGGAGGGAGCTCCTACGAGCAGTACTTC
TRBJ1-1 TRBV2 - - CAGRRGGSTEAFF TGTGCCGGACGCAGGGGCGGGAGCACTGAAGCTTTCTTT
TRBJ1-1 TRBV10-3 once - CAISVGTYLGTEAFF TGTGCCATCAGTGTGGGGACCTACCTGGGCACTGAAGCTTTCTTT
TRBJ2-7 TRBV9 - TRBD1 CASSVGVNRGQGEQYF TGTGCCAGCAGCGTAGGAGTTAACAGGGGGCAGGGCGAGCAGTACTTC
TRBJ2-7 TRBV10-3 - - CAIGDGSSYEQYF TGTGCCATCGGTGACGGTAGCTCCTACGAGCAGTACTTC
TRBJ1-1 TRBV27 - - CASSWGRSYTEAFF TGTGCCAGCAGCTGGGGCAGATCCTACACTGAAGCTTTCTTT
TRBJ1-2 TRBV30 - - CAWSVRDGNYGYTF TGTGCCTGGAGTGTGAGGGACGGCAACTATGGCTACACCTTC
TRBJ1-2 TRBV6-5 - - CASSYGQRNYGYTF TGTGCCAGCAGTTACGGACAGCGTAACTATGGCTACACCTTC
TRBJ1-6 TRBV4-3 - - CASSQDFGVGASSPLHF TGCGCCAGCAGCCAAGATTTCGGAGTAGGGGCAAGTTCACCCCTCCACTTT
TRBJ1-3 TRBV20-1 few - CSASLVRAGAGNTIYF TGCAGTGCTAGTTTAGTGCGGGCGGGAGCAGGAAACACCATATATTTT
TRBJ1-4 TRBV18 - - CASSSTEATNEKLFF TGTGCCAGCTCCTCGACGGAAGCAACTAATGAAAAACTGTTTTTT
TRBJ2-3 TRBV7-3 - - CASSVAGSTDTQYF TGTGCCAGCAGCGTCGCGGGGAGCACAGATACGCAGTATTTT
TRBJ1-4 TRBV3-1/TRBV3-2 - - CASSQDPRQATNEKLFF TGTGCCAGCAGCCAAGATCCCAGGCAAGCAACTAATGAAAAACTGTTTTTT
TRBJ1-4 TRBV7-9 - TRBD1 CASSLKQGDEKLFF TGTGCCAGCAGCTTAAAACAGGGGGACGAAAAACTGTTTTTT
TRBJ2-5 TRBV7-2 - - CASSSPLETQYF TGTGCCAGCAGCTCCCCGCTAGAGACCCAGTACTTC
TRBJ2-7 TRBV19 - TRBD2 CASSIAHLAGGRREQYF TGTGCCAGTAGTATAGCCCACCTAGCGGGAGGCCGTCGGGAGCAGTACTTC
TRBJ1-4 TRBV3-1/TRBV3-2 - - CASSRAGWPHEKLFF TGTGCCAGCAGCCGGGCGGGTTGGCCCCATGAAAAACTGTTTTTT
TRBJ2-3 TRBV7-2 - - CASSLAKGQADTQYF TGTGCCAGCAGCTTAGCAAAGGGCCAGGCAGATACGCAGTATTTT